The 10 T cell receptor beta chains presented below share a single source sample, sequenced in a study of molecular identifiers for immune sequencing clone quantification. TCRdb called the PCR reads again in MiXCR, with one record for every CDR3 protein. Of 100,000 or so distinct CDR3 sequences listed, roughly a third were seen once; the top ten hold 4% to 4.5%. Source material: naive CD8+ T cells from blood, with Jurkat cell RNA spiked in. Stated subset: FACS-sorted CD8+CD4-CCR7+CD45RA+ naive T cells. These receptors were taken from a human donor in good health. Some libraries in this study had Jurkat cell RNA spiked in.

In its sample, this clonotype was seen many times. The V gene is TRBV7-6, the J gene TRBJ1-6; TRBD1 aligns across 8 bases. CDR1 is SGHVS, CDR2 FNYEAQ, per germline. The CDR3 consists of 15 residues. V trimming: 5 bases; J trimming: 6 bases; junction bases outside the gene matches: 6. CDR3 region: CASSAWTGINSPLHF. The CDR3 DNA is TGTGCCAGCAGCGCATGGACAGGGATTAATTCACCCCTCCACTTT.

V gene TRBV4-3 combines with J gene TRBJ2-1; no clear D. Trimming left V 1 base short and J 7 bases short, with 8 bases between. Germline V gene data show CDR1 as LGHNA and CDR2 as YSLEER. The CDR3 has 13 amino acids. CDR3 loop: CASSQGRLNEQFF. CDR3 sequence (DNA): TGCGCCAGCAGCCAAGGAAGACTTAATGAGCAGTTCTTC.

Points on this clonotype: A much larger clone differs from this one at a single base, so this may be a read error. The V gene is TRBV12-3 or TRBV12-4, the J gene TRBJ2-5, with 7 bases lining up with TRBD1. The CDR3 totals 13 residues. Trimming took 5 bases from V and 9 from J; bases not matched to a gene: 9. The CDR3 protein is CASSPPGQKAQYF. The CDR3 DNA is TGTGCCAGCAGTCCTCCGGGACAGAAGGCCCAGTACTTC.

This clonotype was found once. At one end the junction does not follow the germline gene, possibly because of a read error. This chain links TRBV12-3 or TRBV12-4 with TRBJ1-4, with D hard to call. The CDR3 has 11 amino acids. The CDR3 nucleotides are TGTGCCAGCACCGAAGGTGAAAATCTGTTTTTT. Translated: CASTEGENLFF.

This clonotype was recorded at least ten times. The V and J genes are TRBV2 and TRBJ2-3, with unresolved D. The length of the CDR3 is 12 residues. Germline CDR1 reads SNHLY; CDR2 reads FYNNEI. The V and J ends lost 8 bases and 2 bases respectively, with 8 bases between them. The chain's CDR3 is CASEVNTDTQYF. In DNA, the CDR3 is TGTGCCAGCGAGGTTAACACAGATACGCAGTATTTT. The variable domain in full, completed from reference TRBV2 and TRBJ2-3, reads EPEVTQTPSHQVTQMGQEVILRCVPISNHLYFYWYRQILGQKVEFLVSFYNNEISEKSEIFDDQFSVERPDGSNFTLKIRSTKLEDSAMYFCASEVNTDTQYFGPGTRLTVL.

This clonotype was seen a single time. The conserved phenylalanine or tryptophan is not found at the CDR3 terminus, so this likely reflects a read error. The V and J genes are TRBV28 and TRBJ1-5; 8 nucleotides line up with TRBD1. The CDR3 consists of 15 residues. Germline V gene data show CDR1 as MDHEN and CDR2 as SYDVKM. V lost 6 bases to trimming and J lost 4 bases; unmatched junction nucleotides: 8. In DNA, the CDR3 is TGTGCCAGCAGGAAAGTAGGACAGGGTAATCAGCCCCAGCATTCT. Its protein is CASRKVGQGNQPQHS.

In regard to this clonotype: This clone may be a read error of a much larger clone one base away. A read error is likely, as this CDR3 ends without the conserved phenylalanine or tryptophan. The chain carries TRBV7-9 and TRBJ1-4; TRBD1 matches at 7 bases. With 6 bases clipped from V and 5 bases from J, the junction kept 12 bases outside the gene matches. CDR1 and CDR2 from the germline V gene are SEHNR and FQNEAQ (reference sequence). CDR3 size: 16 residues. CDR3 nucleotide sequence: TGTGCCAGCAGGTCCTTAAGACAGGGCGCAAATGAAAAACTGTTTGTT. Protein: CASRSLRQGANEKLFV.

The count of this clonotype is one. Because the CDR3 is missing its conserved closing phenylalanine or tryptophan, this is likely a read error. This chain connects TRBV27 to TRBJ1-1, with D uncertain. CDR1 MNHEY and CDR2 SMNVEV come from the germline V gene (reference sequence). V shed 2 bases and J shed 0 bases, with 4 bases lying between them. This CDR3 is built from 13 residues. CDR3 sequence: CASSLTVNTEAFI. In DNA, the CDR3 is TGTGCCAGCAGTTTAACGGTGAACACTGAAGCTTTCATT.

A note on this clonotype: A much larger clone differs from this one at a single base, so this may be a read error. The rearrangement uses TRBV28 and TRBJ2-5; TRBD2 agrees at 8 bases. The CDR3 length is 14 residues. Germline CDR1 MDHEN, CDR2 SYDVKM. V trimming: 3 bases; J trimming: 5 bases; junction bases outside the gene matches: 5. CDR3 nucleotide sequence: TGTGCCAGCAGTTTCGCGGGAGGAAGTGAGACCCAGTACTTC. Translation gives CASSFAGGSETQYF.

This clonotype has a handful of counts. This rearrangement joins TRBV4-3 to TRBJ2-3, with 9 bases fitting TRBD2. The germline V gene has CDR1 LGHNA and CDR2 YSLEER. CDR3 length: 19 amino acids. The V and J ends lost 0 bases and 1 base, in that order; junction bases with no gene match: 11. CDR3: CASSQDSGSGRGGTDTQYF. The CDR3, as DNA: TGCGCCAGCAGCCAAGATTCGGGTAGCGGGAGAGGGGGCACAGATACGCAGTATTTT.